Following are 20 T cell receptor beta chains from one sample sequenced in a study of T cell responses to AZD1222 COVID-19 vaccine. TCRdb's copy holds only in-frame clones and misses some; the assay was immunoSEQ multiplex PCR. The data show about 170,000 clones, with 85% to 90% seen just once and approximately 1.6% held by the top ten. The sample consisted of peripheral blood, taken on day 0 of AZD1222 vaccination. These receptors all stem from an adult in good health.

V is TRBV30 and J is TRBJ1-1; no clear D. V lost 4 bases and J lost 4, with 19 bases in between. Germline V gene lookup returns CDR1 GTSNPN and CDR2 SVGIG (reference sequence). The CDR3 covers 15 residues. The DNA for the CDR3 is TGTGCCTGGACAAGATCGGGGTTCTACGCCACTGAAGCTTTCTTT. The encoded protein is CAWTRSGFYATEAFF. The variable domain in full, with the rest retrieved from reference TRBV30 and TRBJ1-1, is SQTIHQWPATLVQPVGSPLSLECTVEGTSNPNLYWYRQAAGRGLQLLFYSVGIGQISSEVPQNLSASRPQDRQFILSSKKLLLSDSGFYLCAWTRSGFYATEAFFGQGTRLTVV.

V and J are TRBV6-2 or TRBV6-3 and TRBJ1-5, with D possibly TRBD1 on 6 matching bases. This CDR3 is 16 amino acids long. CDR1 and CDR2 from the germline V gene are MNHEY and SVGEGT. The germline V and J ends were trimmed by 2 bases and 2 bases, with 13 bases remaining between them. In nucleotides, the CDR3 is TGTGCCAGCAGTTACCCGAGGGGGGGAGGCAATCAGCCCCAGCATTTT. It specifies CASSYPRGGGNQPQHF.

The J gene is TRBJ1-1, the V gene TRBV9; D is undetermined. With 2 bases removed from V and 1 base from J, the gap between germline ends came to 9 bases. The length of the CDR3 is 14 residues. Germline lookup yields CDR1 SGDLS and CDR2 YYNGEE. CDR3 sequence: CASSVGGRNTEAFF. For the CDR3, the DNA is TGTGCCAGCAGCGTGGGAGGTCGGAACACTGAAGCTTTCTTT.

The J gene is TRBJ1-2, the V gene TRBV19; tentatively, D is TRBD1 (6 bases). This CDR3 spans 14 amino acids. V lost 7 bases and J lost 4, with 16 bases in between. The germline V gene has CDR1 LNHDA and CDR2 SQIVND (reference sequence). CDR3 region: CASTPSGDGYGYTF. The CDR3 region has the DNA TGTGCCAGTACCCCTTCAGGGGACGGCTATGGCTACACCTTC.

V is TRBV7-2 and J is TRBJ1-5, with D unclear. The CDR3 has 16 residues. Germline values: CDR1 SGHTA, CDR2 FQGNSA. The V gene lost 0 bases and the J gene lost 4 bases, with 13 bases spanning the gap. Here the CDR3 DNA reads TGTGCCAGCAGCTTAGCGTCAGGAATATGGAATCAGCCCCAGCATTTT. Residues: CASSLASGIWNQPQHF.

V is TRBV19 and J is TRBJ2-6; the D gene is possibly TRBD1 (5 bases). V lost 7 bases, J lost 4 bases, and 11 bases lay in between. From germline, CDR1 is LNHDA and CDR2 SQIVND (reference sequence). This CDR3 comprises 14 residues. The CDR3 loop reads CASNQGYGANVLTF. The CDR3 nucleotides read TGTGCCAGTAATCAGGGATACGGGGCCAACGTCCTGACTTTC.

This rearrangement joins TRBV2 to TRBJ2-7; weak D call: TRBD2 (5 bases). Per germline, CDR1 SNHLY and CDR2 FYNNEI. The CDR3 contains 14 residues. The V end was cut by 1 base, the J end by 1 base, with 8 bases between. The CDR3 DNA reads as TGTGCCAGCAGTGAAGGCCGGGATTCCTACGAGCAGTACTTC. It codes for CASSEGRDSYEQYF.

This rearrangement joins TRBV5-5 to TRBJ1-3; D is undetermined. This CDR3 is built from 15 residues. V gave up 2 bases and J gave up 0 bases, with 9 bases separating them. Germline lookup yields CDR1 SGHKS and CDR2 YYEKEE (reference sequence). CDR3 coding DNA: TGTGCCAGCAGCTTAGGCAGAGCCTCTGGAAACACCATATATTTT. Its translation: CASSLGRASGNTIYF.

The chain employs TRBV10-2 and TRBJ1-6; D not certain. From germline, CDR1 is WSHSY and CDR2 SAAADI. V was trimmed by 2 bases and J by 6 bases, leaving 8 bases between them. CDR3 size: 14 residues. Here the CDR3 DNA reads TGCGCCAGCAGTGAGATGACGTTTAATTCACCCCTCCACTTT. This gives the protein CASSEMTFNSPLHF.

J is TRBJ2-6 and V is TRBV3-1 (or the pseudogene TRBV3-2); no clear D. The germline gives CDR1 LGHDT, CDR2 YNNKEL (reference sequence). The germline V and J ends were trimmed by 4 bases and 0 bases, with 7 bases remaining between them. This CDR3 has 15 residues. This chain's CDR3 is CASSLAGSGANVLTF. The CDR3 DNA is TGTGCCAGCAGCCTCGCAGGCTCTGGGGCCAACGTCCTGACTTTC.

The chain links TRBV6-1 to TRBJ1-5, with D unclear. CDR3 length equals 11 residues. The V end lost 3 bases, the J end lost 13 bases, and 10 bases lay between the germline ends. The germline CDR1 and CDR2 sequences are MNHNS and SASEGT. CDR3 residues: CASSEFKGQHF. The DNA for the CDR3 is TGTGCCAGCAGTGAGTTTAAGGGTCAGCATTTT.

The rearrangement joins TRBV15 to TRBJ1-4; possible D gene TRBD1, 6 bases. The V end lost 0 bases, the J end lost 6 bases, and 14 bases lay between the germline ends. The CDR3 length is 16 residues. The germline V gene encodes CDR1 LNHNV and CDR2 YYDKDF (reference sequence). The chain's CDR3 is CATSRDGTGNYEKLFF. The CDR3 DNA reads as TGTGCCACCAGCAGAGATGGTACAGGGAATTATGAAAAACTGTTTTTT.

This chain connects TRBV3-1 (or the pseudogene TRBV3-2) to TRBJ2-2; no definite D call. In germline, CDR1 is LGHDT, CDR2 YNNKEL (reference sequence). The CDR3 consists of 16 residues. The V gene lost 4 bases and the J gene lost 4 bases, with 16 bases spanning the gap. As DNA, the CDR3 is TGTGCCAGCAGCCCGAACGGGCAGGCGTCCACCGGGGAGCTGTTTTTT. Protein sequence: CASSPNGQASTGELFF.

A few counts support this clone. This rearrangement joins TRBV18 to TRBJ1-1, with 8 bases fitting TRBD1. The length of the CDR3 is 15 residues. Germline V gene sequence: CDR1 KGHSH, CDR2 LQKENI. The V gene end was trimmed by 5 bases and the J gene end by 1 base; junction bases not matched to a gene: 6. The CDR3 here is CASSAAGTGNTEAFF. The DNA for the CDR3 is TGTGCCAGCTCAGCCGCCGGGACAGGGAACACTGAAGCTTTCTTT. The full variable domain, in which reference TRBV18 and TRBJ1-1 provide the parts outside the CDR3, is NAGVMQNPRHLVRRRGQEARLRCSPMKGHSHVYWYRQLPEEGLKFMVYLQKENIIDESGMPKERFSAEFPKEGPSILRIQQVVRGDSAAYFCASSAAGTGNTEAFFGQGTRLTVV.

The chain carries TRBV6-5 and TRBJ2-7, with D hard to call. CDR1 is MNHEY and CDR2 is SVGAGI in the germline V gene. This CDR3 is 12 amino acids long. The V gene lost 6 bases and the J gene lost 5 bases, with 11 bases spanning the gap. CDR3 amino acids: CASSSSSHEQYF. The DNA for the CDR3 is TGTGCCAGCAGCTCCAGTAGCCACGAGCAGTACTTC.

In its sample, this clone was seen once. The J gene is TRBJ2-1, the V gene TRBV7-3, with a weak D call TRBD2 (6 bases). There are 13 residues in the CDR3. V was cut by 4 bases and J by 5 bases, with 9 bases left in between. Germline CDR1 reads SGHTA; CDR2 reads FQGTGA. The CDR3 DNA is TGTGCCAGCAGCTCGGGACTCGACAATGAGCAGTTCTTC. Translating gives CASSSGLDNEQFF.

The J gene is TRBJ2-3, the V gene TRBV7-3; 9 positions agree with TRBD2. CDR1 is SGHTA, CDR2 FQGTGA, per germline. The CDR3 length is 17 residues. V lost 4 bases, J lost 0 bases, and 8 bases stayed unmatched. CDR3 protein: CASSSTGTSTSTDTQYF. CDR3 sequence (DNA): TGTGCCAGCAGCTCCACCGGGACTAGCACTAGCACAGATACGCAGTATTTT.

This clone has only one observation. This rearrangement joins TRBV10-3 to TRBJ2-2; TRBD1 agrees at 7 bases. There are 15 residues in the CDR3. Germline CDR1 is ENHRY and CDR2 is SYGVKD. V lost 5 bases, J lost 1 base, and 4 bases stayed unmatched. The CDR3 here is CAISSGTENTGELFF. The CDR3 DNA follows: TGTGCCATCAGTTCCGGGACAGAGAACACCGGGGAGCTGTTTTTT.

The genes are TRBV3-1 (or the pseudogene TRBV3-2) and TRBJ1-1, with D unresolved. Between the trimmed V and J ends, which lost 5 bases and 1 base, there was a span of 2 bases. CDR1 and CDR2 (germline): LGHDT, YNNKEL (reference sequence). This CDR3 spans 11 amino acids. For the CDR3, the DNA is TGTGCCAGCAGCTCGAACACTGAAGCTTTCTTT. Amino acids: CASSSNTEAFF.

This chain connects TRBV5-4 to TRBJ2-5, with D unclear. Germline V gene lookup returns CDR1 SGHNT and CDR2 YYREEE (reference sequence). The CDR3 is made up of 13 amino acids. Trimming pared 5 bases from V and 3 bases from J, leaving 11 bases between. The CDR3 here is CASSRALKETQYF. Here the CDR3 DNA reads TGTGCCAGCAGTAGGGCATTGAAAGAGACCCAGTACTTC.